Below, 19 T cell receptor beta chains from the same sample are listed, as sequenced in a study of T cell responses to AZD1222 COVID-19 vaccine. Method: immunoSEQ multiplex PCR; TCRdb's copy keeps in-frame clones and lacks some. This table holds approximately 110,000 clones, roughly 90% found once. Sequencing was performed on peripheral blood, taken on day 0 of AZD1222 vaccination. The receptors come from an adult in good health.

The chain links TRBV28 to TRBJ1-5; maybe TRBD1 (5 bases). Germline V lookup: CDR1 MDHEN, CDR2 SYDVKM. There are 14 residues in the CDR3. Between the trimmed V and J ends, which lost 1 base and 7 bases, there was a span of 11 bases. The CDR3 is CASSLSAGYQPQHF. The CDR3 DNA reads as TGTGCCAGCAGTTTATCCGCAGGGTACCAGCCCCAGCATTTT.

Concerning this clone: An end of the junction differs from the germline gene, which may be a read error. V and J are TRBV7-8 and TRBJ2-1; D possibly corresponds to TRBD2 (5 bases). Germline CDR1 reads SGHVS; CDR2 reads FQNEAQ. The CDR3 extends over 13 amino acids. CDR3 nucleotides: TGTGCCAGCAGCGTAGCGCCCGGGGTTGAGCAGTTCTTC. Protein product: CASSVAPGVEQFF.

The chain is built from TRBV6-5 and TRBJ2-3, with 9 nucleotides matching TRBD2. With 7 bases clipped from V and 4 bases from J, the junction kept 6 bases outside the gene matches. Looked up from germline, CDR1 is MNHEY and CDR2 is SVGAGI. The CDR3 contains 14 residues. In nucleotides, the CDR3 is TGTGCCAGCACAAGCGGGAGGCGGGCAGATACGCAGTATTTT. Encoded protein: CASTSGRRADTQYF.

This chain links TRBV11-3 with TRBJ2-3, with 9 bases fitting TRBD2. Germline V gene data show CDR1 as SGHNT and CDR2 as YENEEA. Trimming took 3 bases from V and 3 from J; bases not matched to a gene: 10. This CDR3 contains 17 residues. In DNA form, the CDR3 reads TGTGCCAGCAGCTTTGGGCTAGCGGGAAGGGGAACAGATACGCAGTATTTT. This sequence encodes CASSFGLAGRGTDTQYF.

The chain links TRBV4-1 to TRBJ2-5; D gene ambiguous. Germline V gives CDR1 MGHRA, CDR2 YSYEKL. The ends were cut back, 1 base at V and 5 bases at J, with 8 bases in the middle. This CDR3 spans 13 amino acids. The CDR3 nucleotides read TGCGCCAGCAGCCAAGGACGCAGGGAGACCCAGTACTTC. This codes for CASSQGRRETQYF.

This rearrangement joins TRBV14 to TRBJ2-6; 12 nucleotides align to TRBD1. The CDR3 runs 20 residues. Germline V gene sequence: CDR1 SGHDN, CDR2 FVKESK. The J segment lost 0 bases and the V segment lost 4 bases, leaving 10 bases of the junction unmatched. CDR3: CASSRGTGGGHFSGANVLTF. DNA for the CDR3: TGTGCCAGCAGCCGAGGGACAGGGGGCGGACACTTCTCTGGGGCCAACGTCCTGACTTTC.

This clone has more than one count but fewer than ten. The rearrangement links TRBV9 to TRBJ2-2; possible D gene TRBD1, 6 bases. Germline V gene sequence: CDR1 SGDLS, CDR2 YYNGEE. The CDR3 is 14 residues long. The ends were cut back, 7 bases at V and 3 bases at J, with 13 bases in the middle. The CDR3 sequence is CASAEAGDTGELFF. CDR3 DNA: TGTGCCAGCGCGGAAGCAGGGGACACCGGGGAGCTGTTTTTT.

The chain is built from TRBV6-5 and TRBJ2-4; a possible D gene is TRBD1 (5 bases). This CDR3 region has 15 residues. Germline CDR1 reads MNHEY; CDR2 reads SVGAGI. The V end lost 4 bases, the J end lost 0 bases, and 10 bases lay between the germline ends. CDR3 DNA sequence: TGTGCCAGCAGTTTCGTGGGGCCAGCCAAAAACATTCAGTACTTC. This codes for CASSFVGPAKNIQYF.

The rearrangement uses TRBV3-1 (or the pseudogene TRBV3-2) and TRBJ2-5; TRBD2 matches 9 bases. V was pared by 1 base and J by 2 bases, with 8 bases of the junction left unmatched. The V gene's germline CDR1 is LGHDT and CDR2 YNNKEL (reference sequence). The CDR3 totals 17 residues. CDR3 in DNA: TGTGCCAGCAGCCAAGTCTTAGCGGGGGAACTACAAGAGACCCAGTACTTC. Its translation is CASSQVLAGELQETQYF.

There are many counts of this clone. The sample carries other DNA sequences with the same CDR3. The rearrangement joins TRBV7-8 to TRBJ1-2; 7 bases match TRBD1. The CDR3 runs to 15 residues. Trimming cost V 4 bases and J 6 bases; bases outside gene matches: 11. CDR1 and CDR2 (germline): SGHVS, FQNEAQ. The CDR3 coding sequence is TGTGCCAGCAGCTCCCGGGACAGAAAACTGGATGGCTACACCTTC. It encodes CASSSRDRKLDGYTF.

The V and J genes are TRBV2 and TRBJ2-4; D gene ambiguous. Trimming shortened V by 2 bases and J by 1 base, and 9 bases separated the two germline ends. Germline V gives CDR1 SNHLY, CDR2 FYNNEI. This CDR3 comprises 15 residues. The CDR3 region has the DNA TGTGCCAGCAGTGAATACAGAAACGCCAAAAACATTCAGTACTTC. It codes for CASSEYRNAKNIQYF. Complete variable domain (other parts from reference TRBV2 and TRBJ2-4): EPEVTQTPSHQVTQMGQEVILRCVPISNHLYFYWYRQILGQKVEFLVSFYNNEISEKSEIFDDQFSVERPDGSNFTLKIRSTKLEDSAMYFCASSEYRNAKNIQYFGAGTRLSVL.

V gene TRBV19 combines with J gene TRBJ1-5; D is perhaps TRBD1 (5 bases). CDR1 and CDR2 (germline): LNHDA, SQIVND (reference sequence). V shed 7 bases and J shed 2 bases, with 15 bases lying between them. The CDR3 spans 15 residues. In DNA, the CDR3 is TGTGCCAGTAAGACAGTAGGGTATGGCAATCAGCCCCAGCATTTT. Amino acid sequence: CASKTVGYGNQPQHF.

V is TRBV3-1 (or the pseudogene TRBV3-2) and J is TRBJ1-6, with 10 bases matching TRBD1. CDR1 is LGHDT and CDR2 is YNNKEL in the germline V gene (reference sequence). Losses at the gene ends were 7 bases for V and 9 bases for J; bases not matched to a gene: 6. The CDR3 runs 14 residues. The CDR3 here is CASTTGTGASPLHF. The CDR3 DNA is TGTGCCAGCACCACTGGGACAGGGGCTTCACCCCTCCACTTT.

The rearrangement joins TRBV9 to TRBJ2-7; 10 bases are a match to TRBD2. The CDR3 runs 15 residues. Trimming cost V 3 bases and J 6 bases; bases outside gene matches: 9. Germline V CDR1 and CDR2: SGDLS, YYNGEE. The CDR3 sequence is CASSATSGDSSEQYF. CDR3 in DNA: TGTGCCAGCAGCGCTACTAGCGGGGACTCTTCCGAGCAGTACTTC. Using reference TRBV9 and TRBJ2-7 for the parts outside the CDR3, the full variable domain is DSGVTQTPKHLITATGQRVTLRCSPRSGDLSVYWYQQSLDQGLQFLIQYYNGEERAKGNILERFSAQQFPDLHSELNLSSLELGDSALYFCASSATSGDSSEQYFGPGTRLTVT.

Turning to this clone: Within the sample, other DNA sequences also encode this same CDR3. CDR3 DNA sequence: TGTGCCAGCAGCCAAGGAAACACCGGGGAGCTGTTTTTT. This gives the protein CASSQGNTGELFF. The rearrangement uses TRBV3-1 (or the pseudogene TRBV3-2) and TRBJ2-2; no definite D call. Per the germline V gene, CDR1 is LGHDT and CDR2 is YNNKEL (reference sequence). This CDR3 spans 13 amino acids. V was clipped by 1 base and J by 2 bases, with 2 bases between them.

The chain employs TRBV2 and TRBJ2-2, with TRBD1 identical over 8 bases. CDR3 length: 14 amino acids. V lost 6 bases and J lost 7; bases outside the gene matches: 7. The germline gives CDR1 SNHLY, CDR2 FYNNEI. DNA for the CDR3: TGTGCCAGCAGCGCTCAGGGGGCGCTCGGGGAGCTGTTTTTT. The encoded protein is CASSAQGALGELFF.

The genes are TRBV6-5 and TRBJ1-6, with D possibly matching TRBD1 (6 bases). The CDR3 spans 13 residues. CDR1 and CDR2 (germline): MNHEY, SVGAGI. V dropped 6 bases and J dropped 6 bases, with 9 bases sitting between them. This CDR3 is CASRWTANSPLHF. The CDR3 DNA follows: TGTGCCAGCAGGTGGACAGCTAATTCACCCCTCCACTTT.

The chain uses TRBV11-2 and TRBJ2-1; 11 nucleotides align to TRBD2. This CDR3 comprises 18 residues. Germline V gives CDR1 SGHAT, CDR2 FQNNGV. With 7 bases clipped from V and 7 bases from J, the junction kept 18 bases outside the gene matches. The CDR3 is CASNPFPVTSGIFNEQFF. The CDR3 DNA is TGTGCCAGCAACCCATTCCCCGTGACTAGCGGGATTTTTAATGAGCAGTTCTTC.

The CDR3 DNA reads TGTGCCAGTAGTTTCTCCTGGACAGGGGGATCCTACGAGCAGTACTTC. It specifies CASSFSWTGGSYEQYF. The chain couples TRBV19 to TRBJ2-7; 10 nucleotides agree with TRBD1. The length of the CDR3 is 16 residues. V lost 5 bases, J lost 1 base, and 8 bases stayed unmatched. Germline CDR1 is LNHDA and CDR2 is SQIVND (reference sequence).